This T cell receptor (beta chain) was found in a study of blood T cell repertoires in COVID-19. Study as a whole: COVID-19 samples, acute and convalescent, were from the United States, Italy and Spain. Sample material is recorded as cDNA or gDNA derived from T cells, B-cell-depleted T cells, or PBMCs.

The CDR3 length is 15 residues. V was clipped by 6 bases and J by 0 bases, with 12 bases between them. Germline loops: CDR1 LNHDA, CDR2 SQIVND (reference sequence). As handled by the study authors: Amplification of reference gene primers was used by the study to estimate nucleated cell counts. TCRdb's table, derived via immunoSEQ multiplex PCR, lists solely in-frame clones and lacks some. That table is the source of V, J and clone size, and D and trimming were worked out from the DNA. The sample includes around 400,000 clones, 91% of them seen just once. The V gene is TRBV19, the J gene TRBJ1-3; D is undetermined. The receptor was derived from a woman in her forties who had been exposed to COVID-19. The source material was PBMCs or T cells enriched from blood (not recorded which). CDR3 amino acids: CASSGRGFSGNTIYF. The DNA of the CDR3 is TGTGCCAGTAGCGGCCGGGGTTTCTCTGGAAACACCATATATTTT.